Listed below are T cell receptor beta chains from one sample, sequenced in a study of vaccination and CD4 T cells after COVID-19. Antigens for these TCRs are unknown. TCRdb redid the calling of the PCR reads with MiXCR, one entry per CDR3 protein. Altogether around 15,000 distinct CDR3 sequences are present, roughly 50% being singletons, with the ten largest covering 20%. The sequencing here drew on CD4+ T cells from blood, cultured in vitro, taken about 7 months after SARS-CoV-2 vaccination. Receptors were obtained from a human donor who had recovered from COVID-19. Both conserved end residues are part of each CDR3. D genes are given only for firm matches. Size is omitted from some rows. Given values are once, few, many or a class for expanded clones.

TRBV5-1	TRBD2	-	TRBJ2-2	TGCGCCAGCAGCTCCCAGCGGGGCACCGGGGAGCTGTTTTTT	CASSSQRGTGELFF
TRBV6-5	TRBD1	few	TRBJ1-1	TGTGCCAGCAGTTCCCTGAGGACAGGGAAAGAAGCTTTCTTT	CASSSLRTGKEAFF
TRBV6-1	TRBD2	-	TRBJ2-3	TGTGCCAGCAGTCGTCCCCCCCTCGCGGGGGGTACAGATACGCAGTATTTT	CASSRPPLAGGTDTQYF
TRBV7-2	-	medium-sized	TRBJ2-7	TGTGCCAGCAGCAATAGTAGGACAGCAACCTACGAGCAGTACTTC	CASSNSRTATYEQYF
TRBV20-1	-	few	TRBJ1-1	TGCAGTGCTAGAGCGCAGGGTATGAACACTGAAGCTTTCTTT	CSARAQGMNTEAFF
TRBV6-2/TRBV6-3	TRBD2	-	TRBJ2-7	TGTGCCAGCAGTCGCATGACGTTAGCGGGTGGCTACGAGCAGTACTTC	CASSRMTLAGGYEQYF
TRBV7-8	-	few	TRBJ2-5	TGTGCCAGCAGCTTAGAAACAGGGGAGACCCAGTACTTC	CASSLETGETQYF
TRBV7-2	TRBD2	few	TRBJ2-1	TGTGCCAGCAGCCCGTTCGGCAGCGGGAGTCGGAATGAGCAGTTCTTC	CASSPFGSGSRNEQFF
TRBV7-8	-	few	TRBJ2-7	TGTGCCAGCAGCTTTGCGGGACCGACGCCCTACGAGCAGTACTTC	CASSFAGPTPYEQYF
TRBV7-9	-	-	TRBJ2-6	TGTGCCAGCAGCTTAACACCCTCTGGGGCCAACGTCCTGACTTTC	CASSLTPSGANVLTF
TRBV12-3/TRBV12-4	TRBD2	-	TRBJ2-1	TGTGCCAGCAGGGGACTAGCGGGAGCTTATGAGCAGTTCTTC	CASRGLAGAYEQFF
TRBV6-1	TRBD1	few	TRBJ1-5	TGTGCCAGCAGTGACAGGGGGCTGAGTCAGCCCCAGCATTTT	CASSDRGLSQPQHF
TRBV10-1	-	-	TRBJ1-1	TGCGCCAGCAACGACGGCCTGAACACTGAAGCTTTCTTT	CASNDGLNTEAFF
TRBV6-1	-	-	TRBJ2-3	TGTGCCAGCAGTGATTTCAGGGGAGGAGCCACAGATACGCAGTATTTT	CASSDFRGGATDTQYF
TRBV27	-	few	TRBJ1-6	TGTGCCAGCAGTTTATGGGGGGCTGATAATTCACCCCTCCACTTT	CASSLWGADNSPLHF
TRBV7-9	-	-	TRBJ1-2	TGTGCCAGCAGCTTCCCGGGACACCACTATGGCTACACCTTC	CASSFPGHHYGYTF
TRBV7-2	-	few	TRBJ1-6	TGTGCCAGCAGCTTGGAAGTTAGCTCCTATAATTCACCCCTCCACTTT	CASSLEVSSYNSPLHF
TRBV7-3	-	few	TRBJ2-1	TGTGCCAGCAGCCCGGGGGTAGGGGGCACTGAGCAGTTCTTC	CASSPGVGGTEQFF
TRBV11-3	TRBD1	-	TRBJ2-1	TGTGCCAGCAGCTTAAGCCCAGGACAGGGGGCTAACTACAATGAGCAGTTCTTC	CASSLSPGQGANYNEQFF
TRBV14	-	-	TRBJ2-1	TGTGCCAGCAGCCAAGTCGCCGCGGCGTCGTTCTTC	CASSQVAAASFF
TRBV27	-	-	TRBJ1-1	TGTGCCAGCAGTTCTACGGCCTTGAACACTGAAGCTTTCTTT	CASSSTALNTEAFF
TRBV6-1	-	-	TRBJ1-6	TGTGCCAGCAGTGCCGGACCCCATAATTCACCCCTCCACTTT	CASSAGPHNSPLHF
TRBV20-1	-	-	TRBJ1-5	TGCAGTGCAGAGGCGGGGAGGGACCAGCCCCAGCATTTT	CSAEAGRDQPQHF
TRBV2	TRBD1	-	TRBJ2-7	TGTGCCAGCACCGGGACAGGGGGGATCTACGAGCAGTACTTC	CASTGTGGIYEQYF
TRBV20-1	TRBD1	-	TRBJ2-5	TGCAGTGCTAGAAGACAGGGGGCCTGGGAGACCCAGTACTTC	CSARRQGAWETQYF
TRBV20-1	-	few	TRBJ2-6	TGCAGTGCTAGAGATGTGTTGGCGGCCTCTGGGGCCAACGTCCTGACTTTC	CSARDVLAASGANVLTF
TRBV27	-	few	TRBJ1-5	TGTGCCAGCAGCCTCGGGGTGCTGGGGCAGCCCCAGCATTTT	CASSLGVLGQPQHF
TRBV25-1	TRBD1	-	TRBJ2-5	TGTGCCAGCAGTGAATCGGGGGACAGGGCAGAGACCCAGTACTTC	CASSESGDRAETQYF
TRBV20-1	TRBD1	-	TRBJ1-2	TGCAGTGCTGGACCGGTGGACAGGGAGGACTATGGCTACACCTTC	CSAGPVDREDYGYTF
TRBV20-1	TRBD2	-	TRBJ2-3	TGCAGTGCTACTAGCGGGGGGGCCGAAGATACGCAGTATTTT	CSATSGGAEDTQYF
TRBV28	TRBD1	-	TRBJ2-7	TGTGCCAGCAGTTTACCAGGGGGCCCCTACGAGCAGTACTTC	CASSLPGGPYEQYF
TRBV6-1	TRBD2	-	TRBJ2-3	TGTGCCAGCAGACTAGCGGGGGGGCAAGATACGCAGTATTTT	CASRLAGGQDTQYF
TRBV6-1	TRBD1	-	TRBJ2-5	TGTGCCAGCAGACGACAGGGGCAAGCACAAGAGACCCAGTACTTC	CASRRQGQAQETQYF
TRBV20-1	TRBD2	medium-sized	TRBJ2-7	TGCAGTGCTAGTTTAGGGGAGGGCTACGAGCAGTACTTC	CSASLGEGYEQYF
TRBV2	-	-	TRBJ1-2	TGTGCCAGCAGTGCCGGGCCTAGGGGCTACACCTTC	CASSAGPRGYTF
TRBV2	-	-	TRBJ1-1	TGTGCCAGCGAGCCCGGAGGGGGCACTGAAGCTTTCTTT	CASEPGGGTEAFF
TRBV7-9	TRBD2	-	TRBJ2-3	TGTGCCAGCAGCTTAGGGACTAGCGATAGCACAGATACGCAGTATTTT	CASSLGTSDSTDTQYF
TRBV7-8	-	-	TRBJ2-1	TGTGCCAGCACCATCAGAGGGGGGCGGTCCTACAATGAGCAGTTCTTC	CASTIRGGRSYNEQFF
TRBV29-1	-	-	TRBJ1-5	TGCAGCGTTGTTGTCGCTGGGGGGCAGGGTCAGCCCCAGCATTTT	CSVVVAGGQGQPQHF
TRBV5-4	-	once	TRBJ2-5	TGTGCCAGCAGCTTGGCGCAGGGGAGCGTTCGGGAGACCCAGTACTTC	CASSLAQGSVRETQYF
TRBV12-3/TRBV12-4	-	few	TRBJ1-6	TGTGCCAGCAGTTTTAGCGGAAATCTTTCACCCCTCCACTTT	CASSFSGNLSPLHF
TRBV2	TRBD1	-	TRBJ2-7	TGTGCCAGCAGGAAGTGGGGACAGGCCACCTACGAGCAGTACTTC	CASRKWGQATYEQYF
TRBV20-1	-	-	TRBJ1-1	TGCAGTGCTAGAGATCGGTGGGGCTATACTGAAGCTTTCTTT	CSARDRWGYTEAFF
TRBV7-2	-	-	TRBJ2-5	TGTGCCAGCAGCGCGAAAGAGACCCAGTACTTC	CASSAKETQYF
TRBV7-3	-	-	TRBJ2-5	TGTGCCAGCAGCTACGGACAATCGGAGACCCAGTACTTC	CASSYGQSETQYF
TRBV6-1	TRBD1	-	TRBJ2-7	TGTGCCAGCAGTGAAAAAGGGACAGGGTCCTACGAGCAGTACTTC	CASSEKGTGSYEQYF
TRBV11-3	TRBD1	few	TRBJ2-2	TGTGCCAGCAGCTTACAGGGGGCGAACACCGGGGAGCTGTTTTTT	CASSLQGANTGELFF
TRBV27	TRBD1	few	TRBJ1-1	TGTGCCAGCAGTTTTGGACAGGGATTGAACACTGAAGCTTTCTTT	CASSFGQGLNTEAFF
TRBV6-4	-	-	TRBJ2-5	TGTGCCAGCAGTTACTCGGTGTCCTTACCTTGGGAGACCCAGTACTTC	CASSYSVSLPWETQYF
TRBV29-1	TRBD2	-	TRBJ2-5	TGCAGCGCCGGCTGGGGCGGGGGGGAGACCCAGTACTTC	CSAGWGGGETQYF
TRBV20-1	TRBD1	once	TRBJ2-1	TGCAGTGCTAGAGATGGGCGGACAGGACAATACAATGAGCAGTTCTTC	CSARDGRTGQYNEQFF
TRBV27	-	-	TRBJ2-5	TGTGCCAGCAGACCTCAACAGGGAGAGACCCAGTACTTC	CASRPQQGETQYF
TRBV20-1	TRBD1	few	TRBJ1-5	TGCAGTGCTACCCGACAGGGGGCGGTAGGTCGGCCCCAGCATTTT	CSATRQGAVGRPQHF
TRBV7-9	TRBD1	few	TRBJ2-5	TGTGCCAGCAGTTTACTCGAGGGGGCCGAGACCCAGTACTTC	CASSLLEGAETQYF
TRBV2	-	-	TRBJ1-1	TGTGCCAGCAGGGGGCAGTTTGGGGCTTTCTTT	CASRGQFGAFF
TRBV20-1	-	few	TRBJ2-2	TGCAGTGCTACGAACCAGAACACCGGGGAGCTGTTTTTT	CSATNQNTGELFF
TRBV24-1	-	-	TRBJ2-3	TGTGCCACCAGTGATTTTAGGGGACACACAGATACGCAGTATTTT	CATSDFRGHTDTQYF
TRBV6-1	-	few	TRBJ1-2	TGTGCCAGCAGGGGGAGTGAGACCTATGGCTACACCTTC	CASRGSETYGYTF
TRBV7-2	TRBD2	-	TRBJ2-7	TGTGCCAGCAGCGGGACGCTTCTAGCGGGGGTCTCCTACGAGCAGTACTTC	CASSGTLLAGVSYEQYF
TRBV20-1	TRBD1	few	TRBJ1-6	TGCAGTGCTGCTCAGGGGGCGAATTCACCCCTCCACTTT	CSAAQGANSPLHF